The sequence of this TCR beta chain was determined in a study of blood T cell repertoires in COVID-19. Turning to the study itself: Researchers got acute and convalescent COVID-19 samples from the United States, Italy and Spain. T cells, B-cell-depleted T cells, or PBMCs supplied cDNA or gDNA.

CDR1 is KGHDR, CDR2 SFDVKD, per germline. V was shortened by 2 bases and J by 3 bases, with 12 bases between the two germline ends. There are 15 residues in the CDR3. In the authors' workflow: Quantification of nucleated cells was approximated via reference gene primer amplification. The protocol was immunoSEQ multiplex PCR, while the TCRdb copy is restricted to in-frame clones and leaves out a portion. V and J calls and clone size are copied from that table; D and trimming were computed from the DNA. The sample includes about 200,000 clones, approximately 83% seen only once; the top ten take 2% to 3%.

The sample comprised peripheral blood. This sequence originates from a woman aged 35 to 49 with active or convalescent COVID-19. This sequence joins TRBV24-1 and TRBJ1-1; D remains ambiguous. CDR3 DNA sequence: TGTGCCACCAGTGATTCAAACCCTTCGGACACTGAAGCTTTCTTT. It is translated as CATSDSNPSDTEAFF.